This T cell receptor (beta chain) originates from a study of PD-1 blockade in classical Hodgkin lymphoma (dated by TCRdb to 2019 to 2021). About the study as a whole: Nivolumab dosing was 3 mg/kg intravenously every 2 weeks, continuing until either disease progression or unacceptable toxicity. A peripheral blood immune signature of response to PD-1 blockade in classical Hodgkin lymphoma was defined using TCR beta sequencing and CyTOF. Study-wide findings and limitations: By C4D1, a significant rise was seen in CD4+ TCR diversity but not in CD8+ TCR diversity (p=0.0027 vs p=0.16), and the rise was most apparent among complete responders (p=0.02). Only a single clinical trial cohort was studied, and what caused the repertoire differences, possibly disease activity or prior therapy, remained undefined. Lower diversity was seen in patients whose nivolumab began less than 1 year after ASCT, and these patients were left out of later analyses so that immune reconstitution would not confound the results. Baseline TCR diversity was reported as lower in newly diagnosed patients than in healthy donors, and lower still in relapsed/refractory patients. Trial patients achieving complete response had baseline diversity similar to newly diagnosed patients, whereas partial responders and progressors had significantly lower diversity.

The Qiagen DNeasy kit was used to extract genomic DNA both from unsorted PBMCs and from the negatively selected CD4+ and CD8+ fractions. Using primers that anneal to V and J segments, immunoSEQ multiplex PCR amplified the TCR beta CDR3 regions. Amplification bias was minimized using a synthetic immune receptor repertoire, and residual bias was removed computationally after sequencing. The authors' analysis ran thus. Repertoire diversity was quantified as the Shannon entropy index using custom Python scripts. Unsorted, CD4+ and CD8+ repertoires were analyzed separately, except for combined analyses in which CD4+ and CD8+ sequences were merged in silico. Clonal expansion was defined as a frequency increase of at least 2-fold after treatment compared with C1D1, and clones undetected at baseline were assigned a pseudocount of 0.5. Singleton clones were defined as clones with 0 or 1 copy at C1D1, and non-singleton clones were defined as clones with 2 or more copies. Clones expanded in unsorted samples were labelled as CD4+, CD8+ or unknown by matching protein sequences in sorted samples from the same patient. Wilcoxon tests on paired samples were used to test diversity changes from C1D1 to C4D1. The source is immuneACCESS, and TCRdb retained only in-frame sequences with V and J called. Part of the clones is not carried over; for the studies checked, unresolved V genes explain less than half of this, and the remainder is unexplained. That table is the source of V, J and clone size, and D and trimming were worked out from the DNA. The sample includes some 48,000 clones, with over 70% observed a single time. The top ten hold about 20% of the sample.

Including the terminal cysteine and phenylalanine, the CDR3 comprises 15 residues. Only the CDR3 DNA stays, 45 bases, in frame from base 1. Deletion took 5 bases off V and 2 bases off J, with a span of 16 bases between the germline ends. The CDR1 and CDR2 encoded by the germline V gene are SGHRS and YFSETQ. This clone was found once. The specificity of this receptor is unknown. Qualities for individual bases were not recorded, and no much larger clone is one base off. The sample's time point label is to be understood as: cycle 4 day 1 (C4D1), after less than 7 weeks of nivolumab. Relapse after autologous stem cell transplantation had occurred in all trial patients, and cohorts A, B and C were distinguished by prior brentuximab vedotin exposure. The trial cohort included 56 patients with relapsed/refractory classical Hodgkin lymphoma, and each patient had a best overall response of complete response, partial response or progressive disease. Trial patients were treated with single-agent nivolumab in the multi-cohort phase II CheckMate 205 trial. An independent review committee assessed best overall response by applying the 2007 International Working Group response criteria. Trial PBMCs were collected just before the start of nivolumab (C1D1) and during therapy at cycle 2 day 1 and cycle 4 day 1. Peripheral blood was collected in 8 mL Vacutainer Cell Preparation Tubes, from which PBMCs were isolated by centrifugation and then cryopreserved.

The chain employs TRBV5-1 and TRBJ2-5; no D gene is confidently identified. The receptor's source is a human donor with classical Hodgkin lymphoma. Sequenced here: peripheral blood mononuclear cells (PBMCs), sampled before the fourth cycle of nivolumab. The CDR3: CASRFLTDPQETQYF. The bases read TGCGCCAGCAGGTTTTTGACTGATCCACAAGAGACCCAGTACTTC.